One sample yielded the 32 T cell receptor beta chains listed below, sequenced in a study of blood T cell repertoires in COVID-19 (TCRdb year 2020). The method was the immunoSEQ multiplex PCR assay. TCRdb's version of the immuneACCESS table is confined to in-frame rearrangements and falls short of the full clone set. An unresolved V gene accounts for under half of the shortfall where checked; the remainder is of unknown origin. This sample is represented by under 300,000 clones; around 90% of them were singletons. 2% to 2.5% of the sample rests with the top ten. Sequences were obtained from peripheral blood. These receptors were obtained from a man over 45 with acute or convalescent COVID-19.

This clone came up once. The chain uses TRBV5-1 and TRBJ2-1; tentatively, D is TRBD1 (6 bases). Germline V gene data show CDR1 as SGHRS and CDR2 as YFSETQ. CDR3 length: 13 residues. Trimming took off 0 bases at V and 7 bases at J, with 8 bases between the two ends. The CDR3 protein is CASSLDRENEQFF. Written as DNA, the CDR3 is TGCGCCAGCAGCTTGGACAGGGAGAATGAGCAGTTCTTC.

V is TRBV18 and J is TRBJ1-1; TRBD1 aligns across 8 bases. This CDR3 is built from 14 residues. After removal of 4 bases from V and 3 bases from J, the junction contained 4 bases not matched to a gene. Germline CDR1 is KGHSH and CDR2 is LQKENI. The CDR3 sequence is CASSRQQGDTEAFF. CDR3 in DNA: TGTGCCAGCTCACGGCAACAGGGGGACACTGAAGCTTTCTTT.

The V call is TRBV30, the J call TRBJ1-4; D is perhaps TRBD1 (5 bases). Germline lookup yields CDR1 GTSNPN and CDR2 SVGIG (reference sequence). The CDR3 runs 14 residues. V lost 2 bases and J 6 bases, leaving 13 bases between the germline ends. CDR3 residues: CAWSTGVGYEKLFF. The CDR3, as DNA: TGTGCCTGGAGTACAGGAGTGGGGTATGAAAAACTGTTTTTT.

The chain combines TRBV30 with TRBJ2-6, with D unclear. Germline assignment: CDR1 GTSNPN and CDR2 SVGIG (reference sequence). The CDR3 runs 10 residues. Trimming stripped 2 bases from V and 13 bases from J, with 6 bases between. The CDR3 coding sequence is TGTGCCTGGAGTACCGGGGTCCTGACTTTC. This gives the protein CAWSTGVLTF.

The chain uses TRBV13 and TRBJ2-6; the match to TRBD1 covers 9 bases. Germline-derived CDR1 and CDR2 are PRHDT and FYEKMQ (reference sequence). The CDR3 is made up of 18 amino acids. The V gene end was trimmed by 5 bases and the J gene end by 4 bases; junction bases not matched to a gene: 12. CDR3 sequence reads: CASSPGPGTGPGANVLTF. In DNA form, the CDR3 reads TGTGCCAGCAGCCCCGGTCCCGGGACAGGGCCCGGGGCCAACGTCCTGACTTTC.

The V call is TRBV11-2, the J call TRBJ2-3, with TRBD1 matching 8 bases. The CDR3 is 14 amino acids. Germline lookup yields CDR1 SGHAT and CDR2 FQNNGV. The J segment lost 4 bases and the V segment lost 3 bases, leaving 3 bases of the junction unmatched. The CDR3: CASSFGQGPDTQYF. As DNA, the CDR3 is TGTGCCAGCAGCTTTGGACAGGGCCCAGATACGCAGTATTTT.

The V gene is TRBV30, the J gene TRBJ1-5; the D is unclear. The CDR3 is 13 residues long. Germline V CDR1 and CDR2: GTSNPN, SVGIG (reference sequence). V lost 3 bases and J lost 6, with 12 bases in between. CDR3 in DNA: TGTGCCTGGAGCCGTACTGAGGGTCAGCCCCAGCATTTT. Its protein is CAWSRTEGQPQHF.

The chain combines TRBV6-5 with TRBJ2-5, with 8 bases fitting TRBD1. CDR3 length equals 15 residues. J gave up 5 bases and V 5 bases, and 10 bases lay outside the gene matches. From germline, CDR1 is MNHEY and CDR2 SVGAGI. For the CDR3, the DNA is TGTGCCAGCAGTATGCTGACAGGGGCGAGGGAGACCCAGTACTTC. Encoded protein: CASSMLTGARETQYF.

The CDR3 protein is CASSHWDRRTYEQYF. The CDR3 nucleotides read TGTGCCAGCAGCCATTGGGACAGGAGGACCTACGAGCAGTACTTC. The chain carries TRBV3-1 (or the pseudogene TRBV3-2) and TRBJ2-7, with 8 bases matching TRBD1. V shed 3 bases and J 2 bases; nucleotides not matched to a gene: 6. CDR3 length equals 15 residues. The germline gives CDR1 LGHDT, CDR2 YNNKEL (reference sequence).

The rearrangement links TRBV5-8 to TRBJ2-3; 9 bases match TRBD2. This CDR3 is 16 amino acids long. The germline CDR1 and CDR2 sequences are SGHTS and YDEGEE. The ends lost 4 bases at V and 4 bases at J; junction bases unmatched: 10. The CDR3 region has the DNA TGTGCCAGCAGCACCGGGACTAGCCTCGAGCCAGATACGCAGTATTTT. Translation gives CASSTGTSLEPDTQYF. Looking up the rest from reference TRBV5-8 and TRBJ2-3 gives the full variable domain: EAGVTQSPTHLIKTRGQQATLRCSPISGHTSVYWYQQALGLGLQFLLWYDEGEERNRGNFPPRFSGRQFPNYSSELNVNALELEDSALYLCASSTGTSLEPDTQYFGPGTRLTVL.

The J gene is TRBJ2-3, the V gene TRBV6-2 or TRBV6-3, with 12 bases identical to TRBD2. V gave up 0 bases and J gave up 6 bases; unmatched junction bases: 7. The germline V gene encodes CDR1 MNHEY and CDR2 SVGEGT. This CDR3 has 17 residues. The CDR3 protein is CASSYSRTSGGRDTQYF. The CDR3 region has the DNA TGTGCCAGCAGTTACTCTCGAACTAGCGGGGGGAGGGATACGCAGTATTTT.

This sequence joins TRBV7-9 and TRBJ2-5, with D unclear. In germline, CDR1 is SEHNR, CDR2 FQNEAQ (reference sequence). The CDR3 loop spans 13 amino acids. V lost 0 bases and J lost 4, with 6 bases in between. CDR3 DNA sequence: TGTGCCAGCAGCTTAGCAGCGATAGAGACCCAGTACTTC. Its protein is CASSLAAIETQYF.

CDR3 coding DNA: TGTGCCAGCAGCTCCCGTCCCGACGGGAGGGGGTCGCCCCTGAGGTCGTTTTTT. This translates into CASSSRPDGRGSPLRSFF. The chain couples TRBV7-3 to TRBJ1-4, with a tentative D call TRBD1 (6 bases). The CDR3 length is 18 residues. Trimming stripped 4 bases from V and 16 bases from J, with 34 bases between. Germline values: CDR1 SGHTA, CDR2 FQGTGA.

This clone was detected only once. J is TRBJ1-2 and V is TRBV2; 8 nucleotides line up with TRBD1. Germline V gene sequence: CDR1 SNHLY, CDR2 FYNNEI. Germline trimming cut 6 bases from V and 4 bases from J; bases unmatched to any gene: 4. The CDR3 extends over 13 amino acids. CDR3 sequence reads: CASRGTGGYGYTF. In DNA, the CDR3 is TGTGCCAGCAGGGGGACAGGCGGCTATGGCTACACCTTC. Together with reference TRBV2 and TRBJ1-2, the CDR3 gives the full variable domain: EPEVTQTPSHQVTQMGQEVILRCVPISNHLYFYWYRQILGQKVEFLVSFYNNEISEKSEIFDDQFSVERPDGSNFTLKIRSTKLEDSAMYFCASRGTGGYGYTFGSGTRLTVV.

The chain carries TRBV19 and TRBJ1-1, with D maybe TRBD1 (6 bases). Germline loops: CDR1 LNHDA, CDR2 SQIVND (reference sequence). This CDR3 comprises 15 residues. Trimming cost V 4 bases and J 0 bases, with 12 bases left between them. The DNA for the CDR3 is TGTGCCAGTAGTAACAATGACAGGATGAACACTGAAGCTTTCTTT. Its translation is CASSNNDRMNTEAFF. Looking up the rest from reference TRBV19 and TRBJ1-1 gives the full variable domain: DGGITQSPKYLFRKEGQNVTLSCEQNLNHDAMYWYRQDPGQGLRLIYYSQIVNDFQKGDIAEGYSVSREKKESFPLTVTSAQKNPTAFYLCASSNNDRMNTEAFFGQGTRLTVV.

The chain carries TRBV9 and TRBJ2-3, with TRBD2 matching 7 bases. The junction had 5 bases not matched to a gene; V was cut back by 5 bases and J by 2 bases. The germline V gene has CDR1 SGDLS and CDR2 YYNGEE. The CDR3 totals 14 residues. The CDR3 DNA sequence: TGTGCCAGCAGTGTGACTAGCCACACAGATACGCAGTATTTT. Translated: CASSVTSHTDTQYF.

The rearrangement links TRBV7-9 to TRBJ1-2, with D unresolved. This CDR3 spans 16 amino acids. V lost 5 bases and J lost 0, with 16 bases in between. The germline V gene encodes CDR1 SEHNR and CDR2 FQNEAQ (reference sequence). CDR3 loop: CASSREFGVTNYGYTF. The CDR3 DNA is TGTGCCAGCAGCCGGGAGTTTGGAGTTACTAACTATGGCTACACCTTC.

This clone was seen just once. The chain employs TRBV25-1 and TRBJ1-2; D is unresolved. CDR1 and CDR2 (germline): MGHDK, SYGVNS. The CDR3 length is 12 residues. The ends were cut back, 6 bases at V and 2 bases at J, with 7 bases in the middle. The CDR3: CASRSGNYGYTF. In DNA, the CDR3 is TGTGCCAGCAGGTCGGGGAACTATGGCTACACCTTC.

The chain combines TRBV15 with TRBJ2-5; 12 nucleotides line up with TRBD1. With V trimmed by 3 bases and J by 0 bases, 2 bases remained unmatched. Germline V gene lookup returns CDR1 LNHNV and CDR2 YYDKDF (reference sequence). CDR3 length: 16 amino acids. The CDR3 sequence is CATSRGQGADQETQYF. The CDR3 DNA sequence: TGTGCCACCAGCAGGGGACAGGGGGCCGACCAAGAGACCCAGTACTTC.

The chain combines TRBV29-1 with TRBJ1-2; D is unclear. V was pared by 0 bases and J by 0 bases, with 14 bases between. The CDR3 runs to 16 residues. Germline CDR1 is SQVTM and CDR2 is ANQGSEA. The CDR3 DNA reads as TGCAGCGTTGAAGACCCCACCCCACATACTAACTATGGCTACACCTTC. Protein product: CSVEDPTPHTNYGYTF.

The CDR3 is CASSRAGTQSNQPQHF. CDR3 DNA sequence: TGTGCCAGTAGCAGGGCCGGGACACAGTCTAATCAGCCCCAGCATTTT. This rearrangement joins TRBV19 to TRBJ1-5; possible D gene TRBD1, 6 bases. This CDR3 has 16 amino acids. Germline assignment: CDR1 LNHDA and CDR2 SQIVND (reference sequence). V gave up 6 bases and J gave up 4 bases, with 19 bases separating them. Full variable domain (remainder filled in from reference TRBV19 and TRBJ1-5): DGGITQSPKYLFRKEGQNVTLSCEQNLNHDAMYWYRQDPGQGLRLIYYSQIVNDFQKGDIAEGYSVSREKKESFPLTVTSAQKNPTAFYLCASSRAGTQSNQPQHFGDGTRLSIL.

In its sample, this clone was seen a few times. The gene calls are TRBV9 and TRBJ1-2; TRBD1 might be the D (5 bases). There are 15 residues in the CDR3. Trimming took 2 bases from V and 5 from J, leaving 16 bases between them. Germline V gene lookup returns CDR1 SGDLS and CDR2 YYNGEE. The DNA for the CDR3 is TGTGCCAGCAGCGTCTTGGCAGGGCAACCTTATGGCTACACCTTC. This encodes CASSVLAGQPYGYTF.

This rearrangement joins TRBV18 to TRBJ1-4, with unresolved D. The germline V and J ends were trimmed by 5 bases and 5 bases, with 9 bases remaining between them. Germline CDR1 reads KGHSH; CDR2 reads LQKENI. The CDR3 spans 13 residues. The CDR3 loop is CASSEQQNEKLFF. Written as DNA, the CDR3 is TGTGCCAGCTCAGAACAGCAAAATGAAAAACTGTTTTTT. Based on the CDR3 plus reference TRBV18 and TRBJ1-4, the full variable domain is NAGVMQNPRHLVRRRGQEARLRCSPMKGHSHVYWYRQLPEEGLKFMVYLQKENIIDESGMPKERFSAEFPKEGPSILRIQQVVRGDSAAYFCASSEQQNEKLFFGSGTQLSVL.

This chain uses TRBV5-1 with TRBJ2-1; TRBD2 matches at 8 bases. Germline V gene data show CDR1 as SGHRS and CDR2 as YFSETQ. The CDR3 sequence is 14 residues long. The V and J ends lost 2 bases and 5 bases, in that order; junction bases with no gene match: 3. The CDR3 sequence is CASSFGGAHNEQFF. In DNA, the CDR3 is TGCGCCAGCAGCTTCGGGGGGGCCCACAATGAGCAGTTCTTC.

V gene TRBV5-1 combines with J gene TRBJ2-3, with 8 bases lining up with TRBD1. CDR3 size: 13 residues. CDR1 and CDR2 from the germline V gene are SGHRS and YFSETQ. The V gene end was trimmed by 7 bases and the J gene end by 2 bases; junction bases not matched to a gene: 3. The CDR3 DNA reads as TGCGCCAGCCGGACAGGGAACACAGATACGCAGTATTTT. This sequence encodes CASRTGNTDTQYF.

V is TRBV5-1 and J is TRBJ2-7; unclear D gene. V gave up 4 bases and J gave up 3 bases, with 11 bases separating them. The CDR3 loop spans 13 amino acids. Germline assignment: CDR1 SGHRS and CDR2 YFSETQ. The chain's CDR3 is CASSPPSDYEQYF. The CDR3, as DNA: TGCGCCAGCAGCCCCCCGAGCGACTACGAGCAGTACTTC.

This clone occurred once. The chain carries TRBV12-3 or TRBV12-4 and TRBJ2-7, with 9 bases fitting TRBD1. V gave up 6 bases and J gave up 3 bases; unmatched junction bases: 3. The length of the CDR3 is 13 residues. The chain's CDR3 is CASRRTGVYEQYF. Here the CDR3 DNA reads TGTGCCAGCAGGAGGACAGGGGTCTACGAGCAGTACTTC.

The rearrangement uses TRBV2 and TRBJ2-5; D remains unclear. The CDR3 is made up of 13 amino acids. Trimming took off 6 bases at V and 1 base at J, with 9 bases between the two ends. Looked up from germline, CDR1 is SNHLY and CDR2 is FYNNEI. The chain's CDR3 is CASRPHIQETQYF. Written as DNA, the CDR3 is TGTGCCAGCAGACCCCACATCCAAGAGACCCAGTACTTC. Combining the CDR3 with reference TRBV2 and TRBJ2-5 gives the whole variable domain EPEVTQTPSHQVTQMGQEVILRCVPISNHLYFYWYRQILGQKVEFLVSFYNNEISEKSEIFDDQFSVERPDGSNFTLKIRSTKLEDSAMYFCASRPHIQETQYFGPGTRLLVL.

This chain joins TRBV5-1 and TRBJ1-6; D not resolved. The germline V gene encodes CDR1 SGHRS and CDR2 YFSETQ. The CDR3 is 14 residues long. The germline V and J ends were trimmed by 0 bases and 7 bases, with 8 bases remaining between them. CDR3 loop: CASSLESNNSPLHF. Here the CDR3 DNA reads TGCGCCAGCAGCTTGGAATCTAACAATTCACCCCTCCACTTT.

The genes are TRBV10-3 and TRBJ1-2; 11 bases agree with TRBD1. V lost 6 bases, J lost 3 bases, and 0 bases stayed unmatched. In germline, CDR1 is ENHRY, CDR2 SYGVKD. This CDR3 is 13 amino acids long. CDR3 residues: CAIRGQGDYGYTF. In nucleotides, the CDR3 is TGTGCCATCAGGGGACAGGGGGACTATGGCTACACCTTC.

The chain recombines TRBV6-5 with TRBJ2-2, with TRBD1 matching over 8 bases. The CDR3 contains 14 residues. The V gene end was trimmed by 7 bases and the J gene end by 4 bases; junction bases not matched to a gene: 5. Germline V gene sequence: CDR1 MNHEY, CDR2 SVGAGI. CDR3: CASTRQGSTGELFF. Written as DNA, the CDR3 is TGTGCCAGCACCCGACAGGGGAGCACCGGGGAGCTGTTTTTT.

The chain is built from TRBV7-3 and TRBJ2-3; 11 positions match TRBD1. This CDR3 is built from 15 residues. V trimming: 4 bases; J trimming: 4 bases; junction bases outside the gene matches: 4. CDR1 is SGHTA and CDR2 is FQGTGA in the germline V gene. CDR3 sequence (DNA): TGTGCCAGCAGCTATCGGACAGGGGGCGCAGATACGCAGTATTTT. Translated: CASSYRTGGADTQYF.